The entry that follows covers one TCR beta chain sequence. This record comes from a study of blood T cell repertoires in COVID-19. Here immunoSEQ multiplex PCR was the method, and the copy in TCRdb shows in-frame clones only, minus some. The sample has approximately 44,000 clones; more than 80% are singletons. The TCR comes from a man aged 50 or older with COVID-19, enrolled during active disease. Source material: peripheral blood.

Written as DNA, the CDR3 is TGTGCCAGCAGCTTGTCATACACCATATATTTT. It encodes CASSLSYTIYF. The chain links TRBV7-9 to TRBJ1-3; D remains ambiguous. Germline V gene lookup returns CDR1 SEHNR and CDR2 FQNEAQ (reference sequence). This CDR3 is 11 amino acids long. Trimming pared 3 bases from V and 8 bases from J, leaving 5 bases between.